This TCR beta chain was observed in a study of regulatory T cells in long-lasting Graves disease. In the study overall: New Graves' disease cases had less than 3 months of antithyroid drugs.

The CDR3 sequence is 16 residues long. The J segment lost 2 bases and the V segment lost 5 bases, leaving 7 bases of the junction unmatched. Germline CDR1 reads SGHTA; CDR2 reads FQGTGA. Time point specified: newly diagnosed GD, antithyroid drugs for less than 3 months. Extracted RNA from PBMCs served as the source of the TCR library. Assembly of TCR beta libraries relied on iRepertoire HTBI primers together with Arm-PCR of CDR3 regions. Methods used by the authors: Gene usage covered about 62 TRBV and about 15 TRBJ segments. Via MiXCR, TCRdb re-called the multiplex PCR reads, giving one row per CDR3 protein. These V and J calls are TCRdb output, not the study's own analysis. Of 300,000 to 400,000 distinct CDR3 sequences listed, roughly 18% are singletons. There are many counts of this clonotype. Its target is unknown. Study-wide results and limits: Persistent disease showed a preference for TRBV28, TRBJ1-2 and TRBJ2-5. Relative to newly diagnosed Graves' patients, persistent ones had lower TCR diversity.

The sequencing here drew on peripheral blood mononuclear cells (PBMCs), taken at new diagnosis, from a patient treated with antithyroid drugs. This TCR derives from a female donor with Graves disease. The chain has TRBV7-3 and TRBJ2-3, with TRBD1 matching over 10 bases. CDR3 coding DNA: TGTGCCAGCAGCCCCCGACAGGGGGCAGACACAGATACGCAGTATTTT. It specifies CASSPRQGADTDTQYF.